Listed below are T cell receptor beta chains from one sample, sequenced in a study of T-cell reconstitution after alpha-beta-depleted transplantation in children. Each CDR3 protein is one row after TCRdb ran MiXCR on the PCR reads. The sample records 200,000 to 250,000 distinct CDR3 sequences, about a tenth being singletons. Specimen: PBMCs, collected before TCRalphabeta/CD19-depleted stem cell transplant. The receptors here all came from a child under two years old with acute myeloid leukemia, due to receive a stem cell transplant. Each CDR3 is given with its conserved first and last residue. A D gene is named only where the DNA matches it firmly. For some rows the clone size is stated as once, few or many, or as a class when expanded; others skip it.

d_call	v_call	j_call	clone_size	cdr3_nt	cdr3_aa
-	TRBV7-9	TRBJ2-7	many	TGTGCCAGCAGTTACGGCGGGAATGAGCAGTACTTC	CASSYGGNEQYF
-	TRBV7-7	TRBJ2-5	many	TGTGCCAGCAGCCCCCCCTATGGCAAAGAGACCCAGTACTTC	CASSPPYGKETQYF
-	TRBV20-1	TRBJ2-7	many	TGCAGTGCTAGAGTTAAGTTGAGACAACCCTACGAGCAGTACTTC	CSARVKLRQPYEQYF
TRBD2	TRBV4-2	TRBJ2-2	few	TGTGCCAGCAGCCCGGGCCTCCGACTAGCCCCCGGGGAGCTGTTTTTT	CASSPGLRLAPGELFF
-	TRBV4-2	TRBJ2-4	-	TGTGCCAGCAGCCCCCGGGTCCTCCGACGGAACATTCAGTACTTC	CASSPRVLRRNIQYF
-	TRBV28	TRBJ2-1	many	TGTGCCAGCAGGAGTTCCGGGACCCACGATGAGCAGTTCTTC	CASRSSGTHDEQFF
TRBD1	TRBV5-6	TRBJ1-3	many	TGTGCCAGCAGCTCCGGGACAGGTAGTGGAAACACCATATATTTT	CASSSGTGSGNTIYF
TRBD1	TRBV20-1	TRBJ2-1	many	TGCAGTGCAAAGCAGGGGGCAAATGAGCAGTTCTTC	CSAKQGANEQFF
-	TRBV27	TRBJ2-3	many	TGTGCCAGCAGTCCCGCCCAGAAGGTTACAGATACGCAGTATTTT	CASSPAQKVTDTQYF
TRBD1	TRBV10-3	TRBJ1-1	many	TGTGCCATCAGAAGGGGACAGGGCCTGACTGAAGCTTTCTTT	CAIRRGQGLTEAFF
-	TRBV20-1	TRBJ1-5	-	TGCAGTGCTCCCGGACAGTATAGCAATCAGCCCCAGCATTTT	CSAPGQYSNQPQHF
-	TRBV18	TRBJ1-1	-	TGTGCCAGCTCACCAATATTGACGACGTCTACTGAAGCTTTCTTT	CASSPILTTSTEAFF
TRBD1	TRBV10-3	TRBJ2-7	many	TGTGCCATCAGTGAGAAACAGGGGAATTACGAGCAGTACTTC	CAISEKQGNYEQYF
-	TRBV20-1	TRBJ2-7	many	TGCAGTGCTAGACCCTTACGGGACGAGCAGTACTTC	CSARPLRDEQYF
-	TRBV5-1	TRBJ1-5	few	TGCGCCAGCAGCTCCGAGGGCGATCAGCCCCAGCATTTT	CASSSEGDQPQHF
-	TRBV5-1	TRBJ2-2	many	TGCGCCAGCCTACCTGACACCTTCACCGGGGAGCTGTTTTTT	CASLPDTFTGELFF
-	TRBV12-3/TRBV12-4	TRBJ2-4	many	TGTGCCAGCAGTGCCTTTAAAAACATTCAGTACTTC	CASSAFKNIQYF
-	TRBV5-1	TRBJ2-4	many	TGCGCCAGCAGCTTCTATTACGGGGGTACCAAAAACATTCAGTACTTC	CASSFYYGGTKNIQYF
-	TRBV20-1	TRBJ1-6	few	TGCAGTGCTAGAGGGAACAGCCAATCTAATTCACCCCTCCACTTT	CSARGNSQSNSPLHF
-	TRBV5-1	TRBJ1-2	many	TGCGCCAGCAGCCAGGAACCTAACTATGGCTACACCTTC	CASSQEPNYGYTF
-	TRBV20-1	TRBJ2-1	many	TGCAGTAAAGCCGAGAGCTCCTACAATGAGCAGTTCTTC	CSKAESSYNEQFF
TRBD1	TRBV7-9	TRBJ1-6	many	TGTGCCAGCAGCTTAGGGACAGGGTCCTCACCCCTCCACTTT	CASSLGTGSSPLHF
-	TRBV11-2	TRBJ1-3	-	TGTGCCAGCAGCCCCCCGGGGCGCTTCTCTGGAAACACCATATATTTT	CASSPPGRFSGNTIYF
-	TRBV2	TRBJ2-7	many	TGTGCCAGCAAGTACAGGGCCACCTACGAGCAGTACTTC	CASKYRATYEQYF
TRBD2	TRBV7-9	TRBJ2-3	few	TGTGCCAGCTCCATGCAAGCGGGGGCTGGCACAGATACGCAGTATTTT	CASSMQAGAGTDTQYF
TRBD1	TRBV7-2	TRBJ1-1	many	TGTGCCAGCAGCTCCCGACAGGGAGGAACTGAAGCTTTCTTT	CASSSRQGGTEAFF
TRBD2	TRBV20-1	TRBJ2-4	many	TGCAGTGCTAGAGATGACGGGAGGGGAAACATTCAGTACTTC	CSARDDGRGNIQYF
TRBD2	TRBV10-3	TRBJ2-1	many	TGTGCCATCAGCGACCTAACAGCTAGCGGGAGGTTGGATGAGCAGTTCTTC	CAISDLTASGRLDEQFF
-	TRBV19	TRBJ1-1	many	TGTGCCAGTAGTATGGGAACAGGGGAAGCTTTCTTT	CASSMGTGEAFF
-	TRBV5-1	TRBJ2-3	many	TGCGCCAGCAGCGTACGACTAGCAGATACGCAGTATTTT	CASSVRLADTQYF
TRBD2	TRBV30	TRBJ2-7	-	TGTGCCAGTAGCGGGGGGGCTGCTCCGCAGTACTTC	CASSGGAAPQYF
-	TRBV3-1	TRBJ2-1	many	TGTGCCAGCGGACCTACTTACAATGAGCAGTTCTTC	CASGPTYNEQFF
-	TRBV10-2	TRBJ1-3	many	TGCGCCAGCAGTGCCCCCGGAAACACCATATATTTT	CASSAPGNTIYF
-	TRBV7-8	TRBJ1-5	many	TGTGCCAGCAGCTTAGTTGGACCCAATCAGCCCCAGCATTTT	CASSLVGPNQPQHF
-	TRBV7-2	TRBJ1-2	many	TGTGCCAGCAGCTTAGGGCTGACATATGGCTACACCTTC	CASSLGLTYGYTF
-	TRBV29-1	TRBJ1-4	many	TGCAGCGCACAAACTAATGAAAAACTGTTTTTT	CSAQTNEKLFF
-	TRBV18	TRBJ1-2	-	TGTGCCAGCTCACCATATGCTAAAGGGGAGGGCTACACCTTC	CASSPYAKGEGYTF
TRBD1	TRBV5-6	TRBJ2-1	many	TGTGCCAGCAGCTGGGACAGGGGGGTGCGCGAGCAGTTCTTC	CASSWDRGVREQFF
-	TRBV30	TRBJ2-6	few	TGTGCCTGGAGGGCCTTTGACAAGGCTGGGGCCAACGTCCTGACTTTC	CAWRAFDKAGANVLTF
TRBD2	TRBV9	TRBJ2-1	-	TGTGCCAGCAGCGTAGACGCGGGGGGACGTGGCAATGAGCAGTTCTTC	CASSVDAGGRGNEQFF
-	TRBV11-3	TRBJ1-4	many	TGTGCCAGCAGCCCGACTCGCGGCAGTTTTAATGAAAAACTGTTTTTT	CASSPTRGSFNEKLFF
-	TRBV10-3	TRBJ1-2	many	TGTGCCATCAGTGTCGGGGAAGACGATGGCTACACCTTC	CAISVGEDDGYTF
TRBD2	TRBV6-5	TRBJ2-7	-	TGTGCCAGCAGTTCTAGCGGGATTTTTGGAGAGCAGCACTTC	CASSSSGIFGEQHF